This T cell receptor (beta chain) was sequenced for a study of blood T cell repertoires in COVID-19. This clone was counted once. This CDR3 region has 15 residues. Looked up from germline, CDR1 is SGHVS and CDR2 is FQNEAQ. The trim removed 3 bases at V and 6 bases at J, leaving 2 bases unmatched. The data were produced by immunoSEQ multiplex PCR, yet TCRdb's version contains in-frame clones alone and is incomplete. Of around 300,000 clones in the sample, over 80% are singletons; the top ten hold over 5%. The sample was peripheral blood. This sequence joins TRBV7-8 and TRBJ1-6, with TRBD1 matching 10 bases. The source is a woman in her forties or fifties with COVID-19, enrolled during active disease. CDR3 residues: CASSLGQGFNSPLHF. CDR3 in DNA: TGTGCCAGCAGCTTGGGACAGGGGTTTAATTCACCCCTCCACTTT.